This is a list of T cell receptor beta chains from one sample in a study of T cells in Graves' hyperthyroidism and ophthalmopathy. TCRdb called the multiplex PCR reads again in MiXCR, with one record for every CDR3 protein. The sample records roughly 500,000 distinct CDR3 sequences, 46% being singletons. Sequencing used peripheral blood or thyroid tissue (not recorded which). These receptors came from an adult woman with Graves' disease, either hyperthyroidism or ophthalmopathy (not recorded which). Each CDR3 is given with its conserved first and last residue. The order of the fields is clone size, J gene, V gene, D gene, CDR3 DNA, CDR3 protein. A D gene is named only where the DNA matches it firmly. Size tells how often a clone was seen (once, few, many) or the class of an expanded clone, and some rows leave it out.

>once|TRBJ1-6|TRBV7-3|-
TGTGCCAGCAGCTTATCCTGGGGGGGGAATAATTCACCCCTCCACTTT
CASSLSWGGNNSPLHF
>many|TRBJ2-2|TRBV5-1|TRBD2
TGCGCCAGCAGCCGGGGGGTCCGAAAGAACACCGGGGAGCTGTTTTTT
CASSRGVRKNTGELFF
>-|TRBJ2-7|TRBV29-1|-
TGCAGCGTTAACGGGGAGATGAGCGAGCAGTACTTC
CSVNGEMSEQYF
>-|TRBJ2-3|TRBV7-3|TRBD2
TGTGCCAGCAGCTTATTAGCGGGAGGCCAAAGTCTCACAGATACGCAGTATTTT
CASSLLAGGQSLTDTQYF
>-|TRBJ2-1|TRBV2|-
TGTGCCAGCAGCTTCGTGGATGAGCAGTTCTTC
CASSFVDEQFF
>many|TRBJ1-2|TRBV6-6|TRBD1
TGTGCCAGCTCCGGGACAGGGGGTACGGGCTACACCTTC
CASSGTGGTGYTF
>many|TRBJ2-5|TRBV29-1|-
TGCAGCGGCGAACGGGTGGGCGGGATAAGGAGAGAGACCCAGTACTTC
CSGERVGGIRRETQYF
>many|TRBJ2-5|TRBV28|TRBD2
TGTGCCAGCAGTTTAGGAGCGGGACTACAAGAGACCCAGTACTTC
CASSLGAGLQETQYF
>-|TRBJ2-6|TRBV5-1|-
TGCGCCAGCAAGTCCACTAGCGGGGCCAACGTCCTGACTTTC
CASKSTSGANVLTF
>-|TRBJ1-1|TRBV20-1|-
TGCAGTGCTATCAGGGTCGGGGACACTGAAGCTTTCTTT
CSAIRVGDTEAFF
>many|TRBJ2-5|TRBV7-9|-
TGTGCCAGCCAGACGGAGTATCAAGAGACCCAGTACTTC
CASQTEYQETQYF
>-|TRBJ1-5|TRBV2|TRBD1
TGTGCCAGCACTTGGGACAGGGTGGGCCAGCCCCAGCATTTT
CASTWDRVGQPQHF
>-|TRBJ1-1|TRBV10-3|-
TGTGCCATCGGCGACTACCGCACTGAAGCTTTCTTT
CAIGDYRTEAFF
>many|TRBJ2-5|TRBV20-1|-
TGCAGTGCTATAAACAGGGACCCCTCTCAAGAGACCCAGTACTTC
CSAINRDPSQETQYF
>once|TRBJ2-7|TRBV20-1|TRBD2
TGCAGTGCTAGACTAGCGGGCCAATACGAGCAGTACTTC
CSARLAGQYEQYF
>-|TRBJ2-2|TRBV14|-
TGTGCCAGCAGTGTCGGTGATCAGGCCTACACCGGGGAGCTGTTTTTT
CASSVGDQAYTGELFF
>-|TRBJ2-2|TRBV11-2|TRBD1
TGTGCCAGCAGCTTTAGTGGGACAGGGGCCACCGGGGAGCTGTTTTTT
CASSFSGTGATGELFF
>-|TRBJ2-6|TRBV6-5|TRBD1
TGTGCCATCAGGACAGGGGGAGTTGCTGGGGCCAACGTCCTGACTTTC
CAIRTGGVAGANVLTF
>-|TRBJ2-5|TRBV10-3|-
TGTGCCATCAGTGAGGAGGGGAGTTCCGTTGAGACCCAGTACTTC
CAISEEGSSVETQYF
>few|TRBJ1-1|TRBV27|-
TGTGCCAGCAGTTTGGAGGGTGGGGGGCGCCGCACTGAAGCTTTCTTT
CASSLEGGGRRTEAFF
>-|TRBJ2-5|TRBV15|TRBD1
TGTGCCACCAGCCCGGGACAGCTCCTTCGAGAGACCCAGTACTTC
CATSPGQLLRETQYF
>many|TRBJ2-7|TRBV5-6|-
TGTGCCAGCAGCTTGGCGCGCAGCCCCTACGAGCAGTACTTC
CASSLARSPYEQYF
>many|TRBJ2-7|TRBV7-3|TRBD1
TGTGCCAGCAGCTTAACGGGACAGGGGAGCGAGCAGTACTTC
CASSLTGQGSEQYF
>-|TRBJ2-2|TRBV6-5|-
TGTGCCAGCAGTGCGCAGGGGCACACCGGGGAGCTGTTTTTT
CASSAQGHTGELFF
>few|TRBJ2-5|TRBV30|TRBD2
TGTGCCTGGAGTGTCACCACTAGCGCGGGCGGGTCAGAGACCCAGTACTTC
CAWSVTTSAGGSETQYF
>-|TRBJ2-1|TRBV10-3|-
TGTGCCATCAGCTGGACACCGCACAATGAGCAGTTCTTC
CAISWTPHNEQFF
>-|TRBJ1-2|TRBV5-1|-
TGTGCCAGCAGCTTCCGGGGCGCCAAGCTGGGCTACACCTTC
CASSFRGAKLGYTF
>-|TRBJ1-2|TRBV10-3|-
TGTGCCATCAGGAGGGGGACGACAGAGACTAACTATGGCTACACCTTC
CAIRRGTTETNYGYTF
>-|TRBJ2-5|TRBV10-3|TRBD2
TGTGCCACCACCCCTCTACTAGCGGGACAAGAGACCCAGTACTTC
CATTPLLAGQETQYF
>-|TRBJ1-4|TRBV20-1|-
TGCAGTGCCGCGGAGGGCTTTCATGAAAAACTGTTTTTT
CSAAEGFHEKLFF
>many|TRBJ1-5|TRBV7-4|-
TGTGCCAGCAGCTACCGGAGAGTCAATCAGCCCCAGCATTTT
CASSYRRVNQPQHF
>many|TRBJ1-6|TRBV20-1|TRBD1
TGCAGTGGGGCCCAGACAGGGTATAATTCACCCCTCCACTTT
CSGAQTGYNSPLHF
>-|TRBJ1-4|TRBV7-9|-
TGTGCCAGCAGCTTACTGGAAAAACTGTTTTTT
CASSLLEKLFF
>-|TRBJ2-2|TRBV7-8|-
TGTGCCAGCAGCAAAGTATTGGCCATGAACACCGGGGAGCTGTTTTTT
CASSKVLAMNTGELFF
>-|TRBJ1-1|TRBV29-1|-
TGCAGCGTTCGTATCGCCTTGGACACTGAAGCTTTCTTT
CSVRIALDTEAFF
>many|TRBJ1-2|TRBV6-1|-
TGTGCCAGCAGTGCAACCATACAGGGCTACACCTTC
CASSATIQGYTF
>many|TRBJ1-5|TRBV10-3|TRBD1
TGTGCCATCAGTGAGTGGGACAGGGGGGAAAGTCAGCCCCAGCATTTT
CAISEWDRGESQPQHF
>-|TRBJ1-2|TRBV19|-
TGTGCCAGTAGTACGGCCCTTTGGCCAGACTATGGCTACACCTTC
CASSTALWPDYGYTF
>once|TRBJ1-3|TRBV10-3|-
TGTGCCATCAGTCCGGTTGGAAACACCATATATTTT
CAISPVGNTIYF
>-|TRBJ2-5|TRBV10-3|-
TGTGCCATCGCCAGACAGGAACAAGAGAGCCAGTACTTC
CAIARQEQESQYF
>many|TRBJ1-1|TRBV14|-
TGTGCCAGCAGCCAAGTCGATGAAGCTTTCTTT
CASSQVDEAFF
>many|TRBJ2-5|TRBV5-5|-
TGTGCCAGCAGCTTGGAAGGGTACCAAGAGACCCAGTACTTC
CASSLEGYQETQYF
>few|TRBJ2-2|TRBV10-3|-
TGTGCCATCAGTGACTCTCGACAGAGGGTGGCCGGGGAGCTGTTTTTT
CAISDSRQRVAGELFF
>-|TRBJ2-5|TRBV6-1|TRBD2
TGTGCCAGCAGAGCCCGCCTAGCGGCTACACAAGAGACCCAGTACTTC
CASRARLAATQETQYF
>-|TRBJ2-5|TRBV2|TRBD1
TGTGCCAGCACCACCTTGGAAGGACAGGGGGGATCCCAGTACTTC
CASTTLEGQGGSQYF
>-|TRBJ1-3|TRBV12-3/TRBV12-4|TRBD1
TGTGCCAGCAGTTGGCCGGGACAGGGACCTGGAAACACCATATATTTT
CASSWPGQGPGNTIYF